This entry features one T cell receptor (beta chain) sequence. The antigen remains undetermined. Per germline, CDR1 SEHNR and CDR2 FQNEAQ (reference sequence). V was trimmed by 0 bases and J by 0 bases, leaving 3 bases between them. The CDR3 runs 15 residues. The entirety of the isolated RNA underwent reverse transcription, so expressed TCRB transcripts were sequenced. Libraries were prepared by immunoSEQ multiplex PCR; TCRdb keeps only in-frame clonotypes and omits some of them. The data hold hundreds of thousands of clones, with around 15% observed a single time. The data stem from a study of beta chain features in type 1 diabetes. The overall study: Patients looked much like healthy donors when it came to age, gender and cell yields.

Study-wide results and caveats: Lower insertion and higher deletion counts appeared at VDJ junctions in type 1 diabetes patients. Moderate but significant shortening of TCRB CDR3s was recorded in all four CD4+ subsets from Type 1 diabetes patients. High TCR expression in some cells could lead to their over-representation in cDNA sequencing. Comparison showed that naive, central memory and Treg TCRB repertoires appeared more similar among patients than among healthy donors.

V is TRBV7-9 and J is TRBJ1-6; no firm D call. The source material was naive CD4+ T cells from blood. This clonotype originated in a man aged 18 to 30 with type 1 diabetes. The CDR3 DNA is TGTGCCAGCAGCTTAGCTGGCTCCTATAATTCACCCCTCCACTTT. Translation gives CASSLAGSYNSPLHF.